The entry that follows covers one T cell receptor beta chain sequence. In the authors' workflow: It was from reference gene primer amplification that nucleated cell counts were estimated. Repertoires were generated with immunoSEQ multiplex PCR, while TCRdb's copy carries only in-frame clones and drops some. Clone size and the V and J calls come from that table; the DNA yielded D and trimming. The repertoire holds approximately 200,000 clones, approximately 88% seen once, with approximately 3% in the top ten. The data stem from a study of blood T cell repertoires in COVID-19. The study drew participants aged about 18 to 95 years from some 24 US areas. Participant-given clinical history determined each cohort assignment. Recovered status in Cohort 3 required two negative PCRs, clearance, or symptom resolution. The source material was PBMCs or T cells enriched from blood (not recorded which). The TCR comes from a woman aged 25 to 39 who had recovered from COVID-19.

As DNA, the CDR3 is TGTGCCATCAGTGAGTCGAGTGGAGGATCTGGAAACACCATATATTTT. It encodes CAISESSGGSGNTIYF. V gene TRBV10-3 combines with J gene TRBJ1-3; D unclear. Germline CDR1 and CDR2: ENHRY and SYGVKD. V was pared by 0 bases and J by 1 base, with 10 bases between. This CDR3 spans 16 amino acids.